This T cell receptor (beta chain) was documented in a study of blood T cell repertoires in COVID-19. Study-wide background: Sample material is recorded as cDNA or gDNA derived from T cells, B-cell-depleted T cells, or PBMCs.

Donors were grouped by their self-reported clinical history. CDR1 SGDLS and CDR2 YYNGEE come from the germline V gene. V gave up 4 bases and J gave up 5 bases; unmatched junction bases: 5. CDR3 length: 14 amino acids. Measured with immunoSEQ multiplex PCR; TCRdb has only the in-frame clones, and not every one. The sample records a few hundred thousand clones, approximately 92% being singletons. Sequencing was carried out using PBMCs or T cells enriched from blood (not recorded which). This sequence originates from a woman younger than 35 who had recovered from COVID-19. The rearrangement joins TRBV9 to TRBJ2-5, with 10 bases that match TRBD2. CDR3 sequence: CASSIGLAEETQYF. The CDR3 bases are TGTGCCAGCAGCATTGGACTAGCGGAGGAGACCCAGTACTTC.